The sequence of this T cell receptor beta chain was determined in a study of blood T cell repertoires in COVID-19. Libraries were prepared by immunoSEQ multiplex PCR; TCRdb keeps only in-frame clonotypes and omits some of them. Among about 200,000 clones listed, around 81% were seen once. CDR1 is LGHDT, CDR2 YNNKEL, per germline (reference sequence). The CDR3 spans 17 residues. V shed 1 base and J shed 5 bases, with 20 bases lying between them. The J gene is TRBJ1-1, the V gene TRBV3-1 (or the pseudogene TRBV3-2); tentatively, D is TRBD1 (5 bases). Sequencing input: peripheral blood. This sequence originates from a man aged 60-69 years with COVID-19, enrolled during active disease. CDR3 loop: CASSQVVLSGEETEAFF. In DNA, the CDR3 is TGTGCCAGCAGCCAAGTAGTTCTCTCGGGGGAGGAGACTGAAGCTTTCTTT.